The TCR beta chain under discussion was sequenced for a study of OX40 agonist ivuxolimab in advanced cancers. The table came from immunoSEQ multiplex PCR; TCRdb's copy has only in-frame clones and leaves some out. The sample records around 95,000 clones, 93% being singletons. This CDR3 has 12 amino acids. Trimming stripped 5 bases from V and 8 bases from J, with 9 bases between. CDR1 is SGHAT and CDR2 is FQNNGV in the germline V gene. V is TRBV11-2 and J is TRBJ1-4; D call uncertain. The clonotype was recovered from an adult with an advanced solid tumor such as melanoma, head and neck, liver or kidney cancer. The sample consisted of CD4+ or CD8+ T cells sorted from blood, taken in a trial of the OX40 agonist ivuxolimab. CDR3 sequence reads: CASSQTREKLFF. In DNA form, the CDR3 reads TGTGCCAGCAGCCAAACCCGGGAAAAACTGTTTTTT. Variable domain in full (rest from reference TRBV11-2 and TRBJ1-4): EAGVAQSPRYKIIEKRQSVAFWCNPISGHATLYWYQQILGQGPKLLIQFQNNGVVDDSQLPKDRFSAERLKGVDSTLKIQPAKLEDSAVYLCASSQTREKLFFGSGTQLSVL.